A single sample is the source of the 8 T cell receptor beta chains below, sequenced in a study of Graves' ophthalmopathy and Graves' hyperthyroidism. RNA served as the template for amplifying TCR beta CDR3 regions. An initial RT-PCR round employing HTBI primers preceded a second-round multiplex PCR. From the multiplex PCR reads, TCRdb called clonotypes with MiXCR, one entry per CDR3 protein. The sample records fewer than 600,000 distinct CDR3 sequences, about an eighth being singletons. The specimen sequenced was blood. These receptor sequences come from a young woman with Graves' ophthalmopathy.

Here the CDR3 reads CSVHGDEAFF. As DNA, the CDR3 is TGCAGCGTTCATGGTGATGAAGCTTTCTTT. The chain is built from TRBV29-1 and TRBJ1-1; no firm D call. Germline V lookup: CDR1 SQVTM, CDR2 ANQGSEA. V lost 5 bases and J 7 bases, leaving 8 bases between the germline ends. The CDR3 is made up of 10 amino acids.

This clonotype was seen a handful of times. The chain uses TRBV5-1 and TRBJ1-2, with a weak D call TRBD1 (5 bases). Germline CDR1 reads SGHRS; CDR2 reads YFSETQ. The CDR3 sequence is 13 residues long. V lost 5 bases and J lost 8, with 16 bases in between. This CDR3 reads CASSGGTARGYTF. The DNA for the CDR3 is TGCGCCAGCAGTGGCGGGACGGCCCGGGGCTACACCTTC.

The table lists this clonotype with many counts. The chain employs TRBV12-3 or TRBV12-4 and TRBJ2-2, with 9 bases fitting TRBD2. The J segment lost 6 bases and the V segment lost 3 bases, leaving 5 bases of the junction unmatched. The length of the CDR3 is 15 residues. The CDR3 is CASSLQRGVPGELFF. The CDR3 DNA follows: TGTGCCAGCAGTTTGCAGCGGGGGGTCCCCGGGGAGCTGTTTTTT.

CDR3 residues: CASSPTAGIIEQYF. CDR3 DNA: TGTGCCAGCAGCCCAACCGCAGGGATCATCGAGCAGTACTTC. The chain links TRBV9 to TRBJ2-7; tentative D call: TRBD1 (5 bases). Trimming took 4 bases from V and 6 from J, leaving 17 bases between them. The germline CDR1 and CDR2 sequences are SGDLS and YYNGEE. The CDR3 has 14 amino acids.

The table lists this clonotype with a few counts. The rearrangement joins TRBV24-1 to TRBJ2-2; 8 bases are a match to TRBD1. V lost 4 bases and J lost 4; bases outside the gene matches: 7. This CDR3 is 16 amino acids long. Germline-derived CDR1 and CDR2 are KGHDR and SFDVKD. CDR3 sequence: CATSERTGWVTGELFF. CDR3 nucleotides: TGTGCCACCAGTGAAAGGACAGGGTGGGTCACCGGGGAGCTGTTTTTT.

There are many counts of this clonotype. This chain's CDR3 is CASSLRQSSYEQYF. The DNA of the CDR3 is TGTGCCAGCAGTTTGCGGCAGAGCTCCTACGAGCAGTACTTC. The gene calls are TRBV12-3 or TRBV12-4 and TRBJ2-7, with no clear D. Trimming shortened V by 3 bases and J by 0 bases, and 9 bases separated the two germline ends. This CDR3 has 14 amino acids.

Note on this clonotype: The junction and the germline gene differ at one end; a read error may be behind it. The CDR3 here is CASNQRVLNTGELFF. The CDR3 DNA reads as TGCGCCAGCAACCAACGCGTCCTGAACACCGGGGAGCTGTTTTTT. The chain is built from TRBV4-1 and TRBJ2-2; D call uncertain. Germline CDR1 and CDR2: MGHRA and YSYEKL. This CDR3 spans 15 amino acids.

The chain recombines TRBV27 with TRBJ1-5; no definite D call. CDR3 size: 15 residues. Germline CDR1 MNHEY, CDR2 SMNVEV (reference sequence). The V gene lost 1 base and the J gene lost 3 bases, with 10 bases spanning the gap. The CDR3 sequence: CASSLFSRSNQPQHF. CDR3 DNA: TGTGCCAGCAGTTTATTTAGCCGTTCCAATCAGCCCCAGCATTTT.